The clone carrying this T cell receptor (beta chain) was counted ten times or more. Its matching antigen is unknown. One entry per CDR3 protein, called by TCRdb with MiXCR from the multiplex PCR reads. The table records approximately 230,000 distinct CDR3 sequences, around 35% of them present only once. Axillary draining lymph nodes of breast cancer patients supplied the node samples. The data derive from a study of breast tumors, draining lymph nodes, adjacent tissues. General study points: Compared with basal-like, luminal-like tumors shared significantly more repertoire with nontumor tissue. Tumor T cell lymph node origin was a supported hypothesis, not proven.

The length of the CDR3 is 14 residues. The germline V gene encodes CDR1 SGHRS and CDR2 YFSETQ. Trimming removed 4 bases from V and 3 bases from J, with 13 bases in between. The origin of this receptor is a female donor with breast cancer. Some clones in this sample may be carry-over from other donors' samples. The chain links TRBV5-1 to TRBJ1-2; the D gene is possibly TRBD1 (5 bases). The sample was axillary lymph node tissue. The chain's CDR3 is CASSPAGDDYGYTF. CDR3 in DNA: TGCGCCAGCAGCCCTGCGGGGGACGACTATGGCTACACCTTC.